The sequence of this TCR beta chain was determined in a study of blood T cell repertoires in COVID-19. The wider study: Some COVID-19 samples were acute and others convalescent; all came from the United States, Italy and Spain.

As processed by the authors: Using reference gene primer amplification, nucleated cell counts were estimated. Assay used: immunoSEQ multiplex PCR; TCRdb lists only in-frame clones, some missing. V, J and clone size derive from that table, while D and trimming were established from the DNA sequence. The profile shows 70,000 to 100,000 clones, around nine tenths of them singletons. The V end was cut by 4 bases, the J end by 6 bases, with 25 bases between. Germline V lookup: CDR1 SGDLS, CDR2 YYNGEE. This CDR3 has 18 residues. This clone was seen more than once but under ten times. Sample: peripheral blood. The genes are TRBV9 and TRBJ2-2; possible D gene TRBD2, 6 bases. This sequence originates from a woman aged 80 or over with active COVID-19. Written as DNA, the CDR3 is TGTGCCAGCAGCCCCCGAGGGCGGGACCCGCGGGGCCCCGGGGAGCTGTTTTTT. This gives the protein CASSPRGRDPRGPGELFF.